The entry below describes one T cell receptor (beta chain). What it recognizes is unknown. Germline V CDR1 and CDR2: SGHVS, FNYEAQ. V dropped 1 base and J dropped 0 bases, with 6 bases sitting between them. The CDR3 extends over 14 amino acids. Patients who had autoimmune disease history or got systemic immunosuppression were left out. The investigators sampled blood at baseline, at cycle 4 day 1, and at cycle 7 day 1. The record originates from a study of OX40 agonist ivuxolimab in advanced cancers. Whole-study context: Prior anti-PD-1, anti-PD-L1 or anti-CTLA-4 therapy did not bar entry, and more than 35% had some. The study's findings and limits: There was clonal expansion of CD4+ and CD8+ blood T cells by week 6 at 0.1 to 3.0 mg/kg.

Repertoires were generated with immunoSEQ multiplex PCR, while TCRdb's copy carries only in-frame clones and drops some. The repertoire holds about 42,000 clones, 75% to 90% seen once, with 12% in the top ten. The rearrangement links TRBV7-6 to TRBJ1-1; D is unclear. Sequenced material: CD4+ or CD8+ T cells sorted from blood, taken in a trial of the OX40 agonist ivuxolimab. The origin of this receptor is an adult with an advanced solid tumor such as melanoma, head and neck, liver or kidney cancer. CDR3 nucleotide sequence: TGTGCCAGCAGCTTAGGTAGAATGAACACTGAAGCTTTCTTT. Translated: CASSLGRMNTEAFF.